The 32 T cell receptor beta chains reported below all come from one sample, sequenced in a study of blood T cell repertoires in COVID-19. Assay: immunoSEQ multiplex PCR; the TCRdb copy retains only in-frame clones and omits some. The sample contains roughly 230,000 clones, roughly 85% of which appear only once. Source material: peripheral blood. The receptor source for this set is a man aged 50 or older with COVID-19, enrolled during active disease.

V is TRBV7-2 and J is TRBJ1-3; 9 bases fit TRBD1. Germline V gene sequence: CDR1 SGHTA, CDR2 FQGNSA. The J segment lost 1 base and the V segment lost 5 bases, leaving 3 bases of the junction unmatched. The CDR3 has 15 residues. The CDR3 is CASSPGTGSGNTIYF. CDR3 nucleotides: TGTGCCAGCAGCCCCGGGACAGGGTCTGGAAACACCATATATTTT.

The rearrangement uses TRBV9 and TRBJ2-7; 13 bases fit TRBD2. V gave up 4 bases and J gave up 0 bases; unmatched junction bases: 7. The CDR3 contains 17 residues. Germline lookup yields CDR1 SGDLS and CDR2 YYNGEE. This CDR3 is CASSPRGLAGYSYEQYF. The DNA for the CDR3 is TGTGCCAGCAGCCCCCGGGGACTAGCGGGGTACTCCTACGAGCAGTACTTC.

The chain is built from TRBV2 and TRBJ2-7, with D possibly being TRBD2 (6 bases). The germline V gene has CDR1 SNHLY and CDR2 FYNNEI. The germline V and J ends were trimmed by 7 bases and 1 base, with 20 bases remaining between them. This CDR3 is 16 amino acids long. Written as DNA, the CDR3 is TGTGCCAGCACCCCAAGCGGCGGGGCGCCATCCTACGAGCAGTACTTC. Its translation: CASTPSGGAPSYEQYF.

This clone has more than one count but fewer than ten. Other DNA sequences in this specimen translate into the identical CDR3. V gene TRBV28 combines with J gene TRBJ2-7; maybe TRBD1 (5 bases). The CDR3 has 13 residues. V gave up 5 bases and J gave up 4 bases, with 12 bases separating them. Germline values: CDR1 MDHEN, CDR2 SYDVKM. In nucleotides, the CDR3 is TGTGCCAGCAGTCCTGGACACCTATACGAGCAGTACTTC. Translation gives CASSPGHLYEQYF.

V gene TRBV6-1 combines with J gene TRBJ2-3; TRBD2 is a possible D gene (5 bases). Germline V gives CDR1 MNHNS, CDR2 SASEGT. The V and J ends lost 4 bases and 3 bases respectively, with 23 bases between them. There are 18 residues in the CDR3. The CDR3 reads CASSVRSSRVAGTDTQYF. CDR3 DNA sequence: TGTGCCAGCAGTGTACGCTCATCGCGGGTAGCAGGAACAGATACGCAGTATTTT.

This rearrangement joins TRBV6-5 to TRBJ2-7; 11 positions match TRBD2. CDR1 and CDR2 from the germline V gene are MNHEY and SVGAGI. V dropped 4 bases and J dropped 3; count of bases not matched to a gene: 5. This CDR3 is built from 15 residues. The CDR3 region has the DNA TGTGCCAGCAGTTCCCCCGGGACTAGCGGCTACGAGCAGTACTTC. It specifies CASSSPGTSGYEQYF.

This chain joins TRBV7-2 and TRBJ1-5; D may be TRBD1 (6 bases). CDR1 and CDR2 from the germline V gene are SGHTA and FQGNSA. The CDR3 runs to 14 residues. V lost 1 base and J 7 bases, leaving 11 bases between the germline ends. The CDR3 nucleotides are TGTGCCAGCAGCTTAGACAGGGCCAACCAGCCCCAGCATTTT. As protein: CASSLDRANQPQHF.

This CDR3 reads CASSSQGAWADTQYF. CDR3 bases: TGTGCCAGCAGTTCACAGGGGGCTTGGGCAGATACGCAGTATTTT. The chain carries TRBV2 and TRBJ2-3, with 9 positions matching TRBD1. CDR1 SNHLY and CDR2 FYNNEI come from the germline V gene. The CDR3 sequence is 15 residues long. V trimming: 5 bases; J trimming: 4 bases; junction bases outside the gene matches: 7.

This rearrangement joins TRBV12-3 or TRBV12-4 to TRBJ2-3, with TRBD2 as a possible D gene (6 bases). The CDR3 has 13 residues. Trimming removed 1 base from V and 6 bases from J, with 8 bases in between. The CDR3 reads CASSLDRGDTQYF. The CDR3 region has the DNA TGTGCCAGCAGTTTAGATCGGGGGGATACGCAGTATTTT.

V gene TRBV7-2 combines with J gene TRBJ1-3; D remains unclear. The CDR3 length is 14 residues. Germline V gives CDR1 SGHTA, CDR2 FQGNSA. Deletions cut 2 bases from V and 3 bases from J, with 8 bases between. The CDR3 reads CASSLSPGGNTIYF. The CDR3 nucleotides are TGTGCCAGCAGCTTATCGCCAGGTGGAAACACCATATATTTT.

As DNA, the CDR3 is TGTGCCAGAAGCTTTGGGGCGGAATACAATGAGCAGTTCTTC. Its translation: CARSFGAEYNEQFF. The chain combines TRBV5-3 with TRBJ2-1, with D maybe TRBD1 (5 bases). TRBV5-3 is an ORF, with its function uncertain. This CDR3 is built from 14 residues. V was trimmed by 2 bases and J by 4 bases, leaving 10 bases between them.

V gene TRBV11-1 combines with J gene TRBJ1-2, with TRBD1 as a possible D gene (5 bases). From germline, CDR1 is SGHAT and CDR2 FQDESV (reference sequence). Trimming left V 3 bases short and J 3 bases short, with 8 bases between. This CDR3 is built from 13 residues. The CDR3 coding sequence is TGTGCCAGCAGCTTCCGGGGGTACTATGGCTACACCTTC. The encoded protein is CASSFRGYYGYTF.

As regards this clone: This sample includes further DNA sequences coding for the same CDR3. The V call is TRBV7-8, the J call TRBJ2-1, with D possibly TRBD1 on 6 matching bases. Germline CDR1 reads SGHVS; CDR2 reads FQNEAQ. This CDR3 has 13 amino acids. With 1 base removed from V and 7 bases from J, the gap between germline ends came to 8 bases. CDR3 sequence (DNA): TGTGCCAGCAGCTTAGACAGGGTGAATGAGCAGTTCTTC. Translation: CASSLDRVNEQFF.

On this clone: At the DNA level, this CDR3 is encoded by other sequences in the same sample as well. The gene calls are TRBV7-9 and TRBJ2-3; TRBD2 matches 7 bases. Germline loops: CDR1 SEHNR, CDR2 FQNEAQ (reference sequence). The CDR3 has 14 amino acids. V lost 10 bases to trimming and J lost 0 bases; unmatched junction nucleotides: 7. This chain's CDR3 is CATTGGGSTDTQYF. CDR3 sequence (DNA): TGTGCCACTACCGGCGGGGGAAGCACAGATACGCAGTATTTT.

This clone was recorded once. The chain combines TRBV29-1 with TRBJ1-1; 8 nucleotides match TRBD1. The germline V gene has CDR1 SQVTM and CDR2 ANQGSEA. The ends lost 4 bases at V and 5 bases at J; junction bases unmatched: 12. This CDR3 has 15 amino acids. This CDR3 is CSVAATGGAGTEAFF. CDR3 in DNA: TGCAGCGTTGCCGCCACAGGGGGGGCTGGTACTGAAGCTTTCTTT.

The chain is built from TRBV28 and TRBJ2-5; 8 bases match TRBD2. V trimming: 5 bases; J trimming: 1 base; junction bases outside the gene matches: 3. Germline loops: CDR1 MDHEN, CDR2 SYDVKM. The CDR3 has 14 residues. In DNA form, the CDR3 reads TGTGCCAGCAGTCCGACTAGCGCCCAAGAGACCCAGTACTTC. As protein: CASSPTSAQETQYF.

CDR3 nucleotides: TGTGCCAGCAGCGTAGCTGTACGGGACACTGAAGCTTTCTTT. This gives the protein CASSVAVRDTEAFF. The V gene is TRBV9, the J gene TRBJ1-1; unclear D gene. The ends were cut back, 0 bases at V and 3 bases at J, with 9 bases in the middle. The germline CDR1 and CDR2 sequences are SGDLS and YYNGEE. This CDR3 is 14 amino acids long.

J is TRBJ2-7 and V is TRBV9, with D possibly TRBD1 on 5 matching bases. CDR3 length: 15 amino acids. The V and J ends lost 3 bases and 3 bases respectively, with 16 bases between them. Germline V gene sequence: CDR1 SGDLS, CDR2 YYNGEE. CDR3 residues: CASSAAAGKVYEQYF. In DNA, the CDR3 is TGTGCCAGCAGCGCCGCGGCAGGGAAAGTCTACGAGCAGTACTTC.

The gene calls are TRBV18 and TRBJ2-7, with D possibly matching TRBD1 (5 bases). There are 14 residues in the CDR3. From germline, CDR1 is KGHSH and CDR2 LQKENI. The germline V and J ends were trimmed by 0 bases and 5 bases, with 11 bases remaining between them. The CDR3 region has the DNA TGTGCCAGCTCACCACCCCCAGGGCTTCACGAGCAGTACTTC. This translates into CASSPPPGLHEQYF.

V is TRBV19 and J is TRBJ1-1; D ambiguous. The CDR3 sequence is 16 residues long. Germline V gives CDR1 LNHDA, CDR2 SQIVND (reference sequence). V dropped 5 bases and J dropped 5 bases, with 21 bases sitting between them. In nucleotides, the CDR3 is TGTGCCAGTAGTTTCTTAGCTACCTTAAGGAGTACTGAAGCTTTCTTT. This sequence encodes CASSFLATLRSTEAFF.

The chain uses TRBV5-4 and TRBJ2-1; TRBD1 agrees at 9 bases. The V segment lost 4 bases and the J segment 6 bases; nucleotides outside the gene matches: 11. The CDR3 extends over 16 amino acids. Germline loops: CDR1 SGHNT, CDR2 YYREEE (reference sequence). Here the CDR3 reads CASSPDGGQGVNEQFF. CDR3 in DNA: TGTGCCAGCAGCCCCGACGGGGGACAGGGCGTCAATGAGCAGTTCTTC.

The chain carries TRBV25-1 and TRBJ2-2; the match to TRBD2 covers 8 bases. The germline V gene has CDR1 MGHDK and CDR2 SYGVNS. The CDR3 consists of 16 residues. After removal of 1 base from V and 3 bases from J, the junction contained 4 bases not matched to a gene. The CDR3 protein is CASSESRGGDTGELFF. CDR3 sequence (DNA): TGTGCCAGCAGTGAATCCCGGGGGGGAGACACCGGGGAGCTGTTTTTT.

The table lists this clone with a few counts. The chain has TRBV3-1 (or the pseudogene TRBV3-2) and TRBJ2-1, with D uncertain. The CDR3 totals 13 residues. Germline CDR1 reads LGHDT; CDR2 reads YNNKEL (reference sequence). Trimming pared 1 base from V and 4 bases from J, leaving 5 bases between. In nucleotides, the CDR3 is TGTGCCAGCAGCCAAGGAGTATACAATGAGCAGTTCTTC. Its translation: CASSQGVYNEQFF.

The V gene is TRBV6-5, the J gene TRBJ1-6; maybe TRBD1 (5 bases). CDR3 length: 14 amino acids. V shed 4 bases and J shed 7 bases, with 11 bases lying between them. Looked up from germline, CDR1 is MNHEY and CDR2 is SVGAGI. The CDR3 sequence is CASSSGDRNSPLHF. Here the CDR3 DNA reads TGTGCCAGCAGTTCGGGAGACAGAAATTCACCCCTCCACTTT.

J is TRBJ2-5 and V is TRBV5-5; TRBD2 agrees at 7 bases. Germline-derived CDR1 and CDR2 are SGHKS and YYEKEE (reference sequence). The ends lost 4 bases at V and 5 bases at J; junction bases unmatched: 8. CDR3 length: 14 residues. CDR3: CASSQPGGGETQYF. The CDR3 DNA reads as TGTGCCAGCAGCCAACCGGGGGGTGGCGAGACCCAGTACTTC.

V is TRBV11-3 and J is TRBJ2-3, with TRBD1 identical over 8 bases. CDR1 and CDR2 (germline): SGHNT, YENEEA. CDR3 length equals 14 residues. V lost 3 bases to trimming and J lost 5 bases; unmatched junction nucleotides: 4. CDR3 coding DNA: TGTGCCAGCAGCTTCGGCAGGGGGCAAGATACGCAGTATTTT. Amino acids: CASSFGRGQDTQYF.

The chain is built from TRBV18 and TRBJ2-5; 13 positions match TRBD2. The J segment lost 5 bases and the V segment lost 6 bases, leaving 3 bases of the junction unmatched. The germline V gene encodes CDR1 KGHSH and CDR2 LQKENI. CDR3 length: 14 amino acids. The CDR3 coding sequence is TGTGCCAGCTCGAGGACTAGCGGGGGTGAGACCCAGTACTTC. Protein sequence: CASSRTSGGETQYF.

The V gene is TRBV27, the J gene TRBJ1-5; D is uncertain. The V end lost 2 bases, the J end lost 4 bases, and 9 bases lay between the germline ends. The CDR3 contains 14 residues. CDR1 is MNHEY and CDR2 is SMNVEV in the germline V gene (reference sequence). Here the CDR3 DNA reads TGTGCCAGCAGTTTAGAGGCGTGGAATCAGCCCCAGCATTTT. Translated: CASSLEAWNQPQHF.

The V call is TRBV9, the J call TRBJ2-1, with 10 bases matching TRBD2. CDR1 and CDR2 from the germline V gene are SGDLS and YYNGEE. The trim removed 0 bases at V and 9 bases at J, leaving 9 bases unmatched. The CDR3 runs 16 residues. The CDR3: CASSVEVAGGFSEQFF. Written as DNA, the CDR3 is TGTGCCAGCAGCGTAGAGGTAGCGGGGGGATTCAGTGAGCAGTTCTTC. Filled out from reference TRBV9 and TRBJ2-1, the complete variable domain reads DSGVTQTPKHLITATGQRVTLRCSPRSGDLSVYWYQQSLDQGLQFLIQYYNGEERAKGNILERFSAQQFPDLHSELNLSSLELGDSALYFCASSVEVAGGFSEQFFGPGTRLTVL.

This clone came up a few times. The chain links TRBV11-2 to TRBJ2-3; 11 nucleotides line up with TRBD2. Looked up from germline, CDR1 is SGHAT and CDR2 is FQNNGV. V trimming: 2 bases; J trimming: 6 bases; junction bases outside the gene matches: 4. This CDR3 region has 15 residues. CDR3 protein: CASSLLAGGRDTQYF. The CDR3 region has the DNA TGTGCCAGCAGCTTACTAGCGGGGGGCCGGGATACGCAGTATTTT.

The chain has TRBV7-9 and TRBJ1-1; D not resolved. Germline V gives CDR1 SEHNR, CDR2 FQNEAQ (reference sequence). The CDR3 sequence is 15 residues long. Trimming cost V 0 bases and J 5 bases, with 13 bases left between them. The DNA for the CDR3 is TGTGCCAGCAGCTTAGCGTTTCGGGGTTGGACTGAAGCTTTCTTT. Protein product: CASSLAFRGWTEAFF.

This clone occurred a few times. The chain combines TRBV11-2 with TRBJ2-5, with TRBD2 matching 11 bases. Germline V gene sequence: CDR1 SGHAT, CDR2 FQNNGV. The CDR3 has 14 amino acids. With V trimmed by 4 bases and J by 5 bases, 3 bases remained unmatched. Here the CDR3 reads CASSSLAGVETQYF. CDR3 DNA: TGTGCCAGCAGCTCACTAGCGGGGGTTGAGACCCAGTACTTC.